These T cell receptor beta chains were read from a single sample in a study of memory CD4+ T cells and cytomegalovirus serostatus. Repertoires were generated with immunoSEQ multiplex PCR, while TCRdb's copy carries only in-frame clones and drops some. Found here are approximately 65,000 clones, approximately 71% of them singletons; the top ten hold about 0.9%. Specimen: memory CD4+ T cells from blood. Every receptor here comes from an adult in good health and CMV-seronegative. The CDR3 runs from the conserved cysteine through the conserved F or W. A D gene is named only where the DNA matches it firmly. Expanded clones get a size class; other rows say once, few or many, or leave the size out.

>NA|TRBD1|TRBV19|TRBJ2-6
TGTGCCAGTAGTCTTTGGGGACAGGGGAAGGACTCTGGGGCCAACGTCCTGACTTTC
CASSLWGQGKDSGANVLTF
>NA|NA|TRBV19|TRBJ1-2
TGTGCCAGTAGGCAACAGGCCTATGGCTACACCTTC
CASRQQAYGYTF
>NA|TRBD1|TRBV25-1|TRBJ1-5
TGTGCCAGCAGGGACAGGGGTCCTAATCAGCCCCAGCATTTT
CASRDRGPNQPQHF
>once|TRBD1|TRBV29-1|TRBJ2-3
TGCAGCGTTCGCCAGGGGGCCACAGATACGCAGTATTTT
CSVRQGATDTQYF
>NA|NA|TRBV7-2|TRBJ2-1
TGTGCCAGCAGCTTTAGTAGCGGAGAGGGGAATGAGCAGTTCTTC
CASSFSSGEGNEQFF
>NA|NA|TRBV6-5|TRBJ2-5
TGTGCCAGCAGTTACGGGTTGACAGAGGAGACCCAGTACTTC
CASSYGLTEETQYF
>NA|NA|TRBV11-1|TRBJ1-1
TGTGCCAGCAGCTTGAAAGGGGACACTGAAGCTTTCTTT
CASSLKGDTEAFF
>NA|TRBD2|TRBV7-2|TRBJ2-5
TGTGCCAGCAGCTTAGCGCTACTAGCGGGGGGGCTTGAGACCCAGTACTTC
CASSLALLAGGLETQYF
>NA|NA|TRBV10-1|TRBJ2-7
TGCGCCAGCAGTGGCCAGGTTGGCTACGAGCAGTACTTC
CASSGQVGYEQYF
>NA|TRBD2|TRBV7-3|TRBJ2-5
TGTGCCAGCAGCCTCACCGGGACTAGCGGGGAGACCCAGTACTTC
CASSLTGTSGETQYF
>NA|TRBD1|TRBV18|TRBJ1-2
TGTGCCAGCTCACTGAACCGGGACAGGGTTTATGGCTACACCTTC
CASSLNRDRVYGYTF
>NA|NA|TRBV11-2|TRBJ1-4
TGTGCCAGCAGCCGGACGGCAGTTAATGAAAAACTGTTTTTT
CASSRTAVNEKLFF
>NA|NA|TRBV19|TRBJ2-6
TGTGCCAGTAGTATTAAGGGCAGGGGCCTCTCTGGGGCCAACGTCCTGACTTTC
CASSIKGRGLSGANVLTF
>NA|NA|TRBV20-1|TRBJ2-1
TGCAGTGCACCGGACTACAATGAGCAGTTCTTC
CSAPDYNEQFF
>NA|NA|TRBV11-2|TRBJ1-2
TGTGCCAGCAGCTATACGGTAGGGGCAGGATCCCATGGCTACACCTTC
CASSYTVGAGSHGYTF
>NA|NA|TRBV10-3|TRBJ2-2
TGTGCCATCAGTGAGTCTGGGACTAACACCGGGGAGCTGTTTTTT
CAISESGTNTGELFF
>NA|NA|TRBV12-5|TRBJ1-5
TGTGCTAGTGGAGCCTGGGAGGGACAGCCCCAGCATTTT
CASGAWEGQPQHF
>NA|TRBD1|TRBV19|TRBJ2-7
TGTGCCAGTAGTGTCCTCGGGACAGGGACCTACGAGCAGTACTTC
CASSVLGTGTYEQYF
>NA|NA|TRBV6-5|TRBJ1-2
TGTGCCAGCAGAAGAAACTATGGCTACACCTTC
CASRRNYGYTF
>NA|NA|TRBV29-1|TRBJ1-2
TGCAGCGTTGGGACCGATAACTATGGCTACACCTTC
CSVGTDNYGYTF
>few|NA|TRBV7-9|TRBJ1-1
TGTGCCAGCAGGCATGACAGGTCGACTACTGAAGCTTTCTTT
CASRHDRSTTEAFF
>NA|TRBD2|TRBV18|TRBJ2-7
TGTGCCAGCTCACCTGGACTAGCGGGAATCTACGAGCAGTACTTC
CASSPGLAGIYEQYF
>once|TRBD1|TRBV6-5|TRBJ2-1
TGTGCCAGCAGAAGGGACAGGAGCTCCTACAATGAGCAGTTCTTC
CASRRDRSSYNEQFF